This T cell receptor beta chain was captured by sequencing in a study of response to subunit inactivated influenza vaccine. Regarding this clonotype: Its target is unknown.

Study conclusions and caveats: A suggestion made by the authors is that each seasonal influenza vaccination recruits few new T cells.

This CDR3 contains 13 residues. V lost 5 bases and J 6 bases, leaving 11 bases between the germline ends. CDR1 is SEHNR and CDR2 is FQNEAQ in the germline V gene (reference sequence). TCRdb ran MiXCR on the RT-PCR reads and lists one entry per CDR3 protein. The sample carries 450,000 to 600,000 distinct CDR3 sequences, 15% to 20% recorded once. The clonotype was recovered from a man between 45 and 75 years old who received an inactivated influenza vaccine. The starting material was CD4+ T cells sorted from PBMCs, obtained about 24 months after vaccination. The V and J genes are TRBV7-9 and TRBJ2-1, with D hard to call. The CDR3 loop reads CASSPGSPNEQFF. The CDR3 nucleotides read TGTGCCAGCAGCCCTGGATCACCCAATGAGCAGTTCTTC.